This T cell receptor (beta chain) was recorded in a study of Graves' ophthalmopathy and Graves' hyperthyroidism. Amplification of the TCR beta CDR3 regions used RNA transcripts (as template). HTBI primers primed a first-round RT-PCR, and a second-round multiplex PCR followed. MiXCR, run by TCRdb on the multiplex PCR reads, gives a single entry per CDR3 protein. The sample lists over a million distinct CDR3 sequences; 35% to 45% were seen once. Hyperthyroidism was new, under 2 months, in patients aged 18 to 65. Study-wide points: With just under 90% sensitivity and over 65% specificity, a 13-signature model separated ophthalmopathy from stable hyperthyroidism. With roughly 65% sensitivity and about 78% specificity, the model predicted ophthalmopathy progression.

This clonotype was detected a few times. As yet, its antigen is unknown. Germline CDR1 is PRHDT and CDR2 is FYEKMQ (reference sequence). V shed 0 bases and J 11 bases; nucleotides not matched to a gene: 12. The CDR3 covers 16 residues. Sequencing was performed on peripheral blood or thyroid tissue (not recorded which). This chain joins TRBV13 and TRBJ1-1, with 10 bases that match TRBD1. The TCR sequence derives from an adult man with Graves' hyperthyroidism. The CDR3 loop reads CASSLGQRPRQGAAFF. Written as DNA, the CDR3 is TGTGCCAGCAGCTTAGGCCAAAGGCCGCGACAGGGGGCCGCTTTCTTT.